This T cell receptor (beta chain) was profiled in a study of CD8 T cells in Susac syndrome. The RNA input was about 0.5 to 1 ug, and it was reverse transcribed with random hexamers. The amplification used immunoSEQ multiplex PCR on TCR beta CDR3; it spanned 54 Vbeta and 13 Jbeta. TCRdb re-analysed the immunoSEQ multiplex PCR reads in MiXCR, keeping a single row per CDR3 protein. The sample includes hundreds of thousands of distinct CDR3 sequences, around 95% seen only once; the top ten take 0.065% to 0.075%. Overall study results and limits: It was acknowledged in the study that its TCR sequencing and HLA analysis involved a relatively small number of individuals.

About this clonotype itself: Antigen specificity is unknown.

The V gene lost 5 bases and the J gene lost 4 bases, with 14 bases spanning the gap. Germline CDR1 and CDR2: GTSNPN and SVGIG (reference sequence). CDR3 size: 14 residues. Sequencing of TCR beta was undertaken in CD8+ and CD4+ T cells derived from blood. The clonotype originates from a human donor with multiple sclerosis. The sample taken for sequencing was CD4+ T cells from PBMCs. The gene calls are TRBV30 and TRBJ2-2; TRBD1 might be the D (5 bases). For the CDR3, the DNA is TGTGCCTGGCGACTGGGGCCCCCCACCGGGGAGCTGTTTTTT. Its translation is CAWRLGPPTGELFF.